This TCR beta chain was documented in a study of blood T cell repertoires in COVID-19. Germline CDR1 MNHNS, CDR2 SASEGT. This CDR3 spans 13 amino acids. Trimming stripped 1 base from V and 9 bases from J, with 7 bases between. Per the original data handling: Amplified reference gene primers provided the basis for estimating nucleated cell counts. Assay: immunoSEQ multiplex PCR; the TCRdb copy retains only in-frame clones and omits some. V and J calls and clone size are copied from that table; D and trimming were computed from the DNA. The data contain about 100,000 clones, 85% of them seen just once; the ten biggest clones take up about 1.8%.

J is TRBJ1-6 and V is TRBV6-1; D is unclear. The sample taken for sequencing was peripheral blood. The sequence was obtained from a woman aged 65 to 85 with active or convalescent COVID-19. In DNA, the CDR3 is TGTGCCAGCAGTGAAGTATCGAGTTCACCCCTCCACTTT. Translation gives CASSEVSSSPLHF.